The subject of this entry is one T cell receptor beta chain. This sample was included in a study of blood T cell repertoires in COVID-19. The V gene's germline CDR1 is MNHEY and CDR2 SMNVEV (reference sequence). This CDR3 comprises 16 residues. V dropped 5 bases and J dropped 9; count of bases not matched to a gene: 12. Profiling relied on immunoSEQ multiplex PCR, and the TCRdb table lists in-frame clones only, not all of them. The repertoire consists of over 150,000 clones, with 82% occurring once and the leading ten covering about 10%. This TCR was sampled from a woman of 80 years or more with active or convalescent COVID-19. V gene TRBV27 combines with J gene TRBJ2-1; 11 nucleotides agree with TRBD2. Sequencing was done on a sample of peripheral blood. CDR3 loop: CASSPTGTSGPSEQFF. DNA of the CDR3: TGTGCCAGCAGTCCAACCGGGACTAGCGGTCCCAGTGAGCAGTTCTTC.